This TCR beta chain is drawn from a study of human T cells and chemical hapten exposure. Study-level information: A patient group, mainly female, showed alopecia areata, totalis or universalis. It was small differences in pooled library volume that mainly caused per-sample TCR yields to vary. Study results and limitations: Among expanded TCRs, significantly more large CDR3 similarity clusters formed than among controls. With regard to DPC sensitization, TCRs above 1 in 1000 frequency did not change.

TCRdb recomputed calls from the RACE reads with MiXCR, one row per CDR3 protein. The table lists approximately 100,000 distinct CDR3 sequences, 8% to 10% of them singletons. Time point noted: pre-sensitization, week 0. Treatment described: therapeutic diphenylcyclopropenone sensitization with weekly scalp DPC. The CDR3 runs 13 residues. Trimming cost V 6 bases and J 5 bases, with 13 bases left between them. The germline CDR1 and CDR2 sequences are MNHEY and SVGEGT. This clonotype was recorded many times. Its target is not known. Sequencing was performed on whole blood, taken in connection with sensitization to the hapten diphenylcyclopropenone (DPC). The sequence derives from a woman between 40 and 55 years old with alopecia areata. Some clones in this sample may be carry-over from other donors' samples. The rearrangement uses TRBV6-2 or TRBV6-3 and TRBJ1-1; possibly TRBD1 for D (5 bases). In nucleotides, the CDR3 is TGTGCCAGCAGAACCGGGGGTGGAACTGAAGCTTTCTTT. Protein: CASRTGGGTEAFF.